What follows describes a single T cell receptor beta chain. Assay used: immunoSEQ multiplex PCR; TCRdb lists only in-frame clones, some missing. The table shows some 180,000 clones, with 85% to 95% occurring only once. The data stem from a study of T cell responses to AZD1222 COVID-19 vaccine. Germline CDR1 and CDR2: DFQATT and SNEGSKA (reference sequence). This CDR3 comprises 11 residues. V dropped 0 bases and J dropped 7 bases, with 6 bases sitting between them. The chain carries TRBV20-1 and TRBJ1-1, with D unresolved. This TCR came from an adult who received the MenACWY meningococcal vaccine as a control. Specimen: peripheral blood, collected 28 days after the second dose of the MenACWY control vaccine. The CDR3 spells CSARDRLEAFF. CDR3 DNA sequence: TGCAGTGCTAGAGATCGCCTTGAAGCTTTCTTT.